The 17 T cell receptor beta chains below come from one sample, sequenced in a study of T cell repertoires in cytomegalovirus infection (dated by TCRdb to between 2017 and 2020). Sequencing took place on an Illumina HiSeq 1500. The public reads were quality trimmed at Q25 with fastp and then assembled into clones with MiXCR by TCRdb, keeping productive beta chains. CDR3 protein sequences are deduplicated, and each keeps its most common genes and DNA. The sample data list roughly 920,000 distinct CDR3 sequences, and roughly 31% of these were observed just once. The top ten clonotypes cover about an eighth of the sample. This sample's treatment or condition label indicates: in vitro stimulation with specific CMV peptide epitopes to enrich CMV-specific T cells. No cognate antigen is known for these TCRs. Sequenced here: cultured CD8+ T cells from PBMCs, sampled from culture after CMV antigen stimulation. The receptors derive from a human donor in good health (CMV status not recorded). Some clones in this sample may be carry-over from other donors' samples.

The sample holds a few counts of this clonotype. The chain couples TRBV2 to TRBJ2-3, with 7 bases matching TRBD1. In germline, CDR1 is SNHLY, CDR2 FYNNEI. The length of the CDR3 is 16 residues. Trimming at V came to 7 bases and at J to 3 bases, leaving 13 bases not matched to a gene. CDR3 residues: CASNGRQGRRTDTQYF. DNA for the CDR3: TGTGCCAGCAACGGAAGACAGGGACGTCGGACAGATACGCAGTATTTT.

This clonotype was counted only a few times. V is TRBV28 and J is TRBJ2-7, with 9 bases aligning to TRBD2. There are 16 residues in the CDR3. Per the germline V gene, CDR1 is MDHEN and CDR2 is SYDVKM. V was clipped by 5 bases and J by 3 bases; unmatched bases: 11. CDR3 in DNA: TGTGCCAGCAGTGACGACCTAGCGGGGCCAAACTACGAGCAGTACGTC. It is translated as CASSDDLAGPNYEQYV.

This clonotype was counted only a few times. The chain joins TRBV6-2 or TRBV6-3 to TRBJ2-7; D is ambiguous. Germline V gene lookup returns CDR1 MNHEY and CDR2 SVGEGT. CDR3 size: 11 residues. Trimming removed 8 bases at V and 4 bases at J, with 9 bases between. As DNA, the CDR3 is TGTGCCAGCCAAGGATGGTACGAGCAGTACGTC. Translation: CASQGWYEQYV.

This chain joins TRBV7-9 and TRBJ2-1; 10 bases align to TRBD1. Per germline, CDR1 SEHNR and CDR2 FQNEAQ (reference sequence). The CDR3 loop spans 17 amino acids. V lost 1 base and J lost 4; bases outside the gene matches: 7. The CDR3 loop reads CASSLEDRGPRYNEQFF. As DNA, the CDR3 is TGTGCCAGCAGCTTAGAAGACAGGGGGCCACGGTACAATGAGCAGTTCTTC.

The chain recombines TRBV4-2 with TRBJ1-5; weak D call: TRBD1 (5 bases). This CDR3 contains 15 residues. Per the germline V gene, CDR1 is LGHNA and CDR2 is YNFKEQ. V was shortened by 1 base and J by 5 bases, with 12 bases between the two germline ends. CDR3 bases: TGTGCCAGCAGCCAAGGAGAGGGGTATTATCAGCCCCAGCATTTT. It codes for CASSQGEGYYQPQHF.

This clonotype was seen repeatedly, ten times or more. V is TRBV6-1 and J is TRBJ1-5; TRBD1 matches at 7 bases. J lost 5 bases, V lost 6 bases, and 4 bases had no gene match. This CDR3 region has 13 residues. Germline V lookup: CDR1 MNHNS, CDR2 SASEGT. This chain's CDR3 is CASSSDRYQPQHF. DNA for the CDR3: TGTGCCAGCAGCTCGGACAGGTATCAGCCCCAGCATTTT.

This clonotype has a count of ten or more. In DNA form, the CDR3 reads TGTGCCAGCAGCCCTACAGGGGGCTACGAGCAGTACTTC. Residues: CASSPTGGYEQYF. The chain is built from TRBV7-9 and TRBJ2-7; the match to TRBD1 covers 8 bases. Per the germline V gene, CDR1 is SEHNR and CDR2 is FQNEAQ (reference sequence). V gave up 5 bases and J gave up 3 bases; unmatched junction bases: 3. The CDR3 is 13 amino acids.

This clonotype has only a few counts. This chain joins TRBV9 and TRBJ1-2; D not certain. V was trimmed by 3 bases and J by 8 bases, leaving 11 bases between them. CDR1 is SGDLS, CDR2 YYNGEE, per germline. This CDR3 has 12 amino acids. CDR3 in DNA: TGTGCCAGCAGCGACAGCCCCGGCGGCTACACCTTC. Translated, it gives CASSDSPGGYTF. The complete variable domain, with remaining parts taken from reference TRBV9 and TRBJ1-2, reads DSGVTQTPKHLITATGQRVTLRCSPRSGDLSVYWYQQSLDQGLQFLIQYYNGEERAKGNILERFSAQQFPDLHSELNLSSLELGDSALYFCASSDSPGGYTFGSGTRLTVV.

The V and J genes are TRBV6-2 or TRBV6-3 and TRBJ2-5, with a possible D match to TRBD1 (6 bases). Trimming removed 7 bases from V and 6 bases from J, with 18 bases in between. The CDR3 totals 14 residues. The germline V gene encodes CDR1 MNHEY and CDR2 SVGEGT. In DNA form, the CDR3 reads TGTGCCAGCATCCAGACAGGAGGATCTCAGACCCAGTACTTC. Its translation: CASIQTGGSQTQYF.

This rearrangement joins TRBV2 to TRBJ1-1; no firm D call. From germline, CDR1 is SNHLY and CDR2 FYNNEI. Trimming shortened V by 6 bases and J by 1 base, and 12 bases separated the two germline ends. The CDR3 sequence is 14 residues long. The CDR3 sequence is CASRIGMANTEAFF. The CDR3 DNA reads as TGTGCCAGCAGGATCGGGATGGCGAACACTGAAGCTTTCTTT.

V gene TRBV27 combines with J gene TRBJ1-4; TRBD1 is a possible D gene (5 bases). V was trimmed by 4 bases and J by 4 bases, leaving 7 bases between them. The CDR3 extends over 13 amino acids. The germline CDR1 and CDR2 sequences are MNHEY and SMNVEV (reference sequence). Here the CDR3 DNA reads TGTGCCAGCAGTTCGGGACTTAATGAAAAACTGTTTTTT. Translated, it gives CASSSGLNEKLFF.

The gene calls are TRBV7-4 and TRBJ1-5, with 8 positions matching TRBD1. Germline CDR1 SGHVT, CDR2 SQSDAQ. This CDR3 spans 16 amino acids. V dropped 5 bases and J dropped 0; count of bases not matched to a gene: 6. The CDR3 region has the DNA TGTGCCAGCAGCCTGGGACAGGACAGTAGCAATCAGCCCCAGCATTTT. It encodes CASSLGQDSSNQPQHF.

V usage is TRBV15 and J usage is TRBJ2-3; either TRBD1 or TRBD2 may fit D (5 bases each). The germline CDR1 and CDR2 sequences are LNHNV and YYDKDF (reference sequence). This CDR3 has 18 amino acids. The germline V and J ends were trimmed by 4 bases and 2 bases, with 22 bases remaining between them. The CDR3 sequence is CATSNPRAGAHNTDTQYF. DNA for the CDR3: TGTGCCACCAGCAACCCAAGAGCCGGGGCTCACAACACAGATACGCAGTATTTT. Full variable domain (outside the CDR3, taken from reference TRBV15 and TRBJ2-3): DAMVIQNPRYQVTQFGKPVTLSCSQTLNHNVMYWYQQKSSQAPKLLFHYYDKDFNNEADTPDNFQSRRPNTSFCFLDIRSPGLGDTAMYLCATSNPRAGAHNTDTQYFGPGTRLTVL.

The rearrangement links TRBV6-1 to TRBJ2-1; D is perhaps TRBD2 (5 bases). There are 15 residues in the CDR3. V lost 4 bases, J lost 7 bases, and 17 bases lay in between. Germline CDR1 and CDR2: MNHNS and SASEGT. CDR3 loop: CASSADRDTSNEQFF. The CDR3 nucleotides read TGTGCCAGCAGTGCCGACCGGGATACCTCGAATGAGCAGTTCTTC.

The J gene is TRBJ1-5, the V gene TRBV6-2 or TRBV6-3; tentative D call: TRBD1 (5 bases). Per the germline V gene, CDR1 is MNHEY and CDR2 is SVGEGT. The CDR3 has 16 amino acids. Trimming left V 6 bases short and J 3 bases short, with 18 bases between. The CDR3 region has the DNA TGTGCCAGCAGCCCAAGGGGCCTGAGAGACAATCAGCCCCAGCATTTT. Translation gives CASSPRGLRDNQPQHF.

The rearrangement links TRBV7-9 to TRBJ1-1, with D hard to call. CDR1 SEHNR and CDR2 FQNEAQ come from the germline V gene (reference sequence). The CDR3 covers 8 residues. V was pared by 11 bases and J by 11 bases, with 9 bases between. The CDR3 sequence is CAEGEAFF. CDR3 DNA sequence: TGTGCCGAGGGAGAGGCTTTCTTT.

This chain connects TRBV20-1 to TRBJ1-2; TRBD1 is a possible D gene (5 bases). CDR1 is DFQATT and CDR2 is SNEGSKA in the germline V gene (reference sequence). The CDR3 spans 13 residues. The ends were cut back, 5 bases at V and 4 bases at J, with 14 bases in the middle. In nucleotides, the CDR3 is TGCAGTGCTCTCCATGGGGGGGGCTATGGCTACACCTTC. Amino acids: CSALHGGGYGYTF.